This is a list of T cell receptor beta chains from one sample in a study of PD-1 blockade in classical Hodgkin lymphoma. Assay used: immunoSEQ multiplex PCR; TCRdb lists only in-frame clones, some missing. The sample includes 23,000 or so clones, more than 75% of them seen just once. Material: peripheral blood mononuclear cells (PBMCs), obtained before the fourth cycle of nivolumab. The receptors were sampled from a human donor with classical Hodgkin lymphoma. The CDR3 runs from the conserved cysteine through the conserved F or W. A D gene is named only where the DNA matches it firmly. For some rows the clone size is stated as once, few or many, or as a class when expanded; others skip it.

once	TRBV9	NA	TRBJ2-1	TGTGCCAGCAGCGTAGATGAGCGCAATGAGCAGTTCTTC	CASSVDERNEQFF
NA	TRBV19	NA	TRBJ2-5	TGTGCCAGTAGTATAAATCAGGGATCAGGGGAGACCCAGTACTTC	CASSINQGSGETQYF
NA	TRBV6-1	TRBD2	TRBJ2-1	TGTGCCAGCAGTGCAACTAGCGGGGGGAACAATGAGCAGTTCTTC	CASSATSGGNNEQFF
NA	TRBV28	TRBD1	TRBJ2-5	TGTGCCAGCAGTTTACCGGGACAGGGGGCAGAGACCCAGTACTTC	CASSLPGQGAETQYF
NA	TRBV2	TRBD1	TRBJ1-4	TGTGCCAGCAGTGAGCTAGGGGGCGTAAATGAAAAACTGTTTTTT	CASSELGGVNEKLFF
NA	TRBV27	TRBD1	TRBJ1-1	TGTGCCAGCAGCTTTAACAGGGGCATGAACACTGAAGCTTTCTTT	CASSFNRGMNTEAFF
NA	TRBV7-9	NA	TRBJ2-1	TGTGCCAGCAGCCCCGTTGCGGGTTACAATGAGCAGTTCTTC	CASSPVAGYNEQFF
NA	TRBV11-2	NA	TRBJ2-7	TGTGCCAGCAGCTTAGATAGGTTGGGCGAGCAGTACTTC	CASSLDRLGEQYF
NA	TRBV6-5	TRBD2	TRBJ2-7	TGTGCCAGCAGTTACTCTTCGGGAGGCACTACCTACGAGCAGTACTTC	CASSYSSGGTTYEQYF
NA	TRBV18	NA	TRBJ2-2	TGTGCCAGCTCATCGAACCGGGGGGAGCTGTTTTTT	CASSSNRGELFF
NA	TRBV7-2	NA	TRBJ1-4	TGTGCCAGCAGCTTAGAGTGGGGGGAAGTAACTAATGAAAAACTGTTTTTT	CASSLEWGEVTNEKLFF
NA	TRBV5-6	NA	TRBJ2-1	TGTGCCAGCAGCTTACCCGTGGGCCGACGGAATGAGCAGTTCTTC	CASSLPVGRRNEQFF
NA	TRBV5-4	NA	TRBJ2-5	TGTGCCAGCAGCTTGGCGTCTATCCAAGAGACCCAGTACTTC	CASSLASIQETQYF
NA	TRBV19	NA	TRBJ1-6	TGTGCCAGTAGTATAACCCACGTGGGGGGCTCCTATAATTCACCCCTCCACTTT	CASSITHVGGSYNSPLHF
NA	TRBV6-1	NA	TRBJ1-1	TGTGCCAGCACCGAACAACTGCAGATGAACACTGAAGCTTTCTTT	CASTEQLQMNTEAFF
many	TRBV28	TRBD1	TRBJ1-2	TGTGCCAGCAGTGCGCCGGGACAGACCTATGGCTACACCTTC	CASSAPGQTYGYTF
NA	TRBV6-5	NA	TRBJ1-6	TGTGCCAGCAGTTTCCGGAAGGGTACGGGGAATTCACCCCTCCACTTT	CASSFRKGTGNSPLHF
NA	TRBV6-1	NA	TRBJ2-7	TGTGCCAGCAGACCTGAGGCGGGTTTCCCTGGGGAGCAGTACTTC	CASRPEAGFPGEQYF
NA	TRBV11-2	TRBD1	TRBJ1-2	TGTGCCAGCAGCTTAGAGACAGGGGGCTCTGGCTATGGCTACACCTTC	CASSLETGGSGYGYTF
NA	TRBV15	TRBD1	TRBJ2-7	TGTGCCACCAGCACGAGAGGGGGCGCCTACTACGAGCAGTACTTC	CATSTRGGAYYEQYF